The 18 T cell receptor beta chains below were found in one sample sequenced in a study of blood T cell repertoires in COVID-19. TCRdb's copy holds only in-frame clones and misses some; the assay was immunoSEQ multiplex PCR. The data hold some 200,000 clones, with almost 80% observed a single time. The sample comprised PBMCs or T cells enriched from blood (not recorded which). The receptors shown here come from a woman aged 45-65 years who had recovered from COVID-19.

This clone appeared many times. The rearrangement uses TRBV1 and TRBJ2-7; the table's TRBD2 call for D was not verified on the DNA. TRBV1 corresponds to a pseudogene. CDR3 length equals 13 residues. CDR3 region: CTSSQNRSYEQYF. Here the CDR3 DNA reads TGCACCAGCAGCCAAAATAGGAGTTACGAGCAGTACTTC.

V gene TRBV2 combines with J gene TRBJ1-2; D unclear. The CDR3 runs to 15 residues. Germline assignment: CDR1 SNHLY and CDR2 FYNNEI. With 8 bases removed from V and 7 bases from J, the gap between germline ends came to 23 bases. The CDR3 coding sequence is TGTGCCAGCTCCCCCTCCGCAGGTGAAGTAGGTGGCTACACCTTC. It codes for CASSPSAGEVGGYTF.

V gene TRBV9 combines with J gene TRBJ2-7; tentative D call: TRBD2 (6 bases). Trimming left V 10 bases short and J 3 bases short, with 23 bases between. Germline-derived CDR1 and CDR2 are SGDLS and YYNGEE. The length of the CDR3 is 15 residues. The CDR3 is CARSSARDSFYEQYF. As DNA, the CDR3 is TGTGCCCGATCTTCCGCCAGGGACTCCTTCTACGAGCAGTACTTC.

The chain links TRBV9 to TRBJ2-1; 7 bases line up with TRBD2. CDR1 and CDR2 from the germline V gene are SGDLS and YYNGEE. The V segment lost 4 bases and the J segment 1 base; nucleotides outside the gene matches: 8. The CDR3 has 16 amino acids. The CDR3 here is CASSPRAGMSYNEQFF. CDR3 nucleotide sequence: TGTGCCAGCAGCCCCCGAGCGGGAATGTCCTACAATGAGCAGTTCTTC.

Only a few counts were recorded for this clone. This chain joins TRBV5-6 and TRBJ1-5, with a possible D match to TRBD1 (5 bases). The CDR3 length is 15 residues. Trimming pared 5 bases from V and 2 bases from J, leaving 14 bases between. Germline-derived CDR1 and CDR2 are SGHDT and YYEEEE. This chain's CDR3 is CASRSMQGGNQPQHF. CDR3 in DNA: TGTGCCAGCAGATCGATGCAGGGTGGCAATCAGCCCCAGCATTTT.

The chain links TRBV3-1 (or the pseudogene TRBV3-2) to TRBJ2-5; no firm D call. The CDR3 has 13 residues. Trimming left V 1 base short and J 5 bases short, with 8 bases between. Germline V gene data show CDR1 as LGHDT and CDR2 as YNNKEL (reference sequence). CDR3 region: CASSQVSGETQYF. Written as DNA, the CDR3 is TGTGCCAGCAGCCAAGTATCCGGGGAGACCCAGTACTTC.

The rearrangement joins TRBV29-1 to TRBJ2-1; tentative D call: TRBD1 (6 bases). From germline, CDR1 is SQVTM and CDR2 ANQGSEA. This CDR3 is built from 13 residues. V gave up 6 bases and J gave up 4 bases, with 13 bases separating them. The CDR3 nucleotides read TGCAGCGTACAGGGTCGACTGTACAATGAGCAGTTCTTC. It encodes CSVQGRLYNEQFF.

This rearrangement joins TRBV29-1 to TRBJ1-1; 7 nucleotides align to TRBD1. The CDR3 is made up of 12 amino acids. The ends lost 8 bases at V and 4 bases at J; junction bases unmatched: 7. Germline V CDR1 and CDR2: SQVTM, ANQGSEA. In nucleotides, the CDR3 is TGCAGCATCGACCAGGGGGGCACTGAAGCTTTCTTT. Its translation is CSIDQGGTEAFF.

The chain couples TRBV19 to TRBJ2-7; 12 bases align to TRBD2. The CDR3 consists of 16 residues. Germline assignment: CDR1 LNHDA and CDR2 SQIVND (reference sequence). V shed 5 bases, J shed 4 bases, and the junction held 9 bases outside the gene matches. CDR3 bases: TGTGCCAGTAGTGGGATAAGGACTAGCGGGAAGTACGAGCAGTACTTC. It encodes CASSGIRTSGKYEQYF. The full variable domain, in which reference TRBV19 and TRBJ2-7 provide the parts outside the CDR3, is DGGITQSPKYLFRKEGQNVTLSCEQNLNHDAMYWYRQDPGQGLRLIYYSQIVNDFQKGDIAEGYSVSREKKESFPLTVTSAQKNPTAFYLCASSGIRTSGKYEQYFGPGTRLTVT.

The chain is built from TRBV6-5 and TRBJ2-7; 8 nucleotides agree with TRBD2. With V trimmed by 7 bases and J by 3 bases, 11 bases remained unmatched. Germline V gives CDR1 MNHEY, CDR2 SVGAGI. This CDR3 region has 15 residues. CDR3 region: CASNSGGQSGYEQYF. In nucleotides, the CDR3 is TGTGCCAGCAACAGCGGGGGACAATCGGGCTACGAGCAGTACTTC.

The chain uses TRBV7-8 and TRBJ2-1; 8 bases map to TRBD2. This CDR3 has 16 residues. V lost 7 bases to trimming and J lost 6 bases; unmatched junction nucleotides: 14. Germline CDR1 and CDR2: SGHVS and FQNEAQ. CDR3 residues: CASTRAGSGRTNEQFF. The CDR3 nucleotides read TGTGCCAGCACCCGAGCCGGCAGCGGGAGAACCAATGAGCAGTTCTTC.

The gene calls are TRBV6-5 and TRBJ2-1; 9 bases line up with TRBD2. J lost 7 bases, V lost 7 bases, and 11 bases had no gene match. Germline-derived CDR1 and CDR2 are MNHEY and SVGAGI. CDR3 size: 15 residues. The CDR3 is CASNLRASGINEQFF. In DNA form, the CDR3 reads TGTGCCAGCAACCTCCGGGCTAGCGGGATTAATGAGCAGTTCTTC.

This clone was detected once. The rearrangement links TRBV3-1 (or the pseudogene TRBV3-2) to TRBJ1-3; TRBD1 might be the D (6 bases). CDR1 and CDR2 from the germline V gene are LGHDT and YNNKEL (reference sequence). The CDR3 is made up of 16 amino acids. Deletions cut 2 bases from V and 1 base from J, with 12 bases between. CDR3 region: CASSQPNRVSGNTIYF. CDR3 sequence (DNA): TGTGCCAGCAGCCAACCGAACAGGGTATCTGGAAACACCATATATTTT.

This clone has more than one count but fewer than ten. The chain is built from TRBV5-8 and TRBJ1-2; D unresolved. Trimming removed 2 bases at V and 4 bases at J, with 9 bases between. Looked up from germline, CDR1 is SGHTS and CDR2 is YDEGEE. The CDR3 has 13 residues. The CDR3: CASSFEISYGYTF. CDR3 nucleotides: TGTGCCAGCAGCTTCGAGATTTCCTATGGCTACACCTTC.

V and J are TRBV5-1 and TRBJ2-4, with 11 bases lining up with TRBD2. Germline values: CDR1 SGHRS, CDR2 YFSETQ. The V gene end was trimmed by 7 bases and the J gene end by 6 bases; junction bases not matched to a gene: 9. The CDR3 length is 15 residues. The chain's CDR3 is CASRGIAGGPNIQYF. In DNA, the CDR3 is TGCGCCAGCCGCGGGATAGCGGGAGGGCCAAACATTCAGTACTTC.

The chain employs TRBV12-3 or TRBV12-4 and TRBJ1-2; a possible D gene is TRBD1 (5 bases). V lost 5 bases to trimming and J lost 0 bases, with 7 bases between them. The CDR3 consists of 13 residues. The DNA for the CDR3 is TGTGCCAGCAGTCCGGACACTAACTATGGCTACACCTTC. Amino acid sequence: CASSPDTNYGYTF.

The V gene is TRBV27, the J gene TRBJ2-6; 8 bases line up with TRBD1. Germline V gene sequence: CDR1 MNHEY, CDR2 SMNVEV (reference sequence). This CDR3 contains 18 residues. Germline trimming cut 2 bases from V and 0 bases from J; bases unmatched to any gene: 6. CDR3 bases: TGTGCCAGCAGTTTAACCGGGACAGGTGTCTCTGGGGCCAACGTCCTGACTTTC. Its protein is CASSLTGTGVSGANVLTF. Full variable domain (missing parts from reference TRBV27 and TRBJ2-6): EAQVTQNPRYLITVTGKKLTVTCSQNMNHEYMSWYRQDPGLGLRQIYYSMNVEVTDKGDVPEGYKVSRKEKRNFPLILESPSPNQTSLYFCASSLTGTGVSGANVLTFGAGSRLTVL.

V gene TRBV7-9 combines with J gene TRBJ1-1, with D unresolved. The CDR3 loop spans 14 amino acids. Trimming removed 2 bases at V and 1 base at J, with 8 bases between. Germline V gene lookup returns CDR1 SEHNR and CDR2 FQNEAQ (reference sequence). In DNA form, the CDR3 reads TGTGCCAGCAGCTTAAGCGGTTCGAACACTGAAGCTTTCTTT. Translation: CASSLSGSNTEAFF.